This entry lists 5 T cell receptor beta chains sequenced from one sample in a study of blood T cell repertoires in COVID-19. The table came from immunoSEQ multiplex PCR; TCRdb's copy has only in-frame clones and leaves some out. The sample lists about 140,000 clones, 82% seen once, with roughly 4% in the top ten. The sample was peripheral blood. The receptor set was obtained from a woman over 75 with acute or convalescent COVID-19.

V and J are TRBV28 and TRBJ1-1, with a tentative D call TRBD1 (6 bases). The CDR3 extends over 14 amino acids. Per germline, CDR1 MDHEN and CDR2 SYDVKM. Trimming left V 7 bases short and J 10 bases short, with 22 bases between. The CDR3 DNA sequence: TGTGCCAGCACCCTCGAGGGGGATGGACGGATAGCTTTCTTT. It translates to CASTLEGDGRIAFF.

The chain uses TRBV3-1 (or the pseudogene TRBV3-2) and TRBJ2-1; TRBD2 matches 13 bases. The CDR3 loop spans 15 amino acids. V shed 3 bases, J shed 9 bases, and the junction held 5 bases outside the gene matches. Germline CDR1 and CDR2: LGHDT and YNNKEL (reference sequence). The DNA for the CDR3 is TGTGCCAGCAGCCAGGGACTAGCGGGACGGGGTGAGCAGTTCTTC. It specifies CASSQGLAGRGEQFF.

V is TRBV28 and J is TRBJ1-1, with 7 bases fitting TRBD1. This CDR3 has 20 residues. V shed 5 bases and J 3 bases; nucleotides not matched to a gene: 24. CDR1 MDHEN and CDR2 SYDVKM come from the germline V gene. The CDR3 is CASSPTPGGVKTGRDTEAFF. DNA of the CDR3: TGTGCCAGCAGTCCCACCCCGGGGGGGGTAAAGACAGGGAGGGACACTGAAGCTTTCTTT.

V gene TRBV23-1 combines with J gene TRBJ2-3; 8 bases are shared with TRBD2. TRBV23-1 is treated as an ORF (open reading frame) with a function not yet certain. Unmatched junction bases numbered 13, after V lost 3 bases and J lost 2 bases. The CDR3 runs to 18 residues. The CDR3: CASSQELRTGGITDTQYF. CDR3 bases: TGCGCCAGCAGTCAGGAGTTGAGGACGGGGGGGATCACAGATACGCAGTATTTT.

The J gene is TRBJ2-5, the V gene TRBV7-6; weak D call: TRBD1 (5 bases). Trimming left V 1 base short and J 5 bases short, with 8 bases between. This CDR3 comprises 13 residues. CDR1 and CDR2 (germline): SGHVS, FNYEAQ. CDR3 nucleotides: TGTGCCAGCAGCTTAGAGGGGTTCGAGACCCAGTACTTC. The encoded protein is CASSLEGFETQYF.